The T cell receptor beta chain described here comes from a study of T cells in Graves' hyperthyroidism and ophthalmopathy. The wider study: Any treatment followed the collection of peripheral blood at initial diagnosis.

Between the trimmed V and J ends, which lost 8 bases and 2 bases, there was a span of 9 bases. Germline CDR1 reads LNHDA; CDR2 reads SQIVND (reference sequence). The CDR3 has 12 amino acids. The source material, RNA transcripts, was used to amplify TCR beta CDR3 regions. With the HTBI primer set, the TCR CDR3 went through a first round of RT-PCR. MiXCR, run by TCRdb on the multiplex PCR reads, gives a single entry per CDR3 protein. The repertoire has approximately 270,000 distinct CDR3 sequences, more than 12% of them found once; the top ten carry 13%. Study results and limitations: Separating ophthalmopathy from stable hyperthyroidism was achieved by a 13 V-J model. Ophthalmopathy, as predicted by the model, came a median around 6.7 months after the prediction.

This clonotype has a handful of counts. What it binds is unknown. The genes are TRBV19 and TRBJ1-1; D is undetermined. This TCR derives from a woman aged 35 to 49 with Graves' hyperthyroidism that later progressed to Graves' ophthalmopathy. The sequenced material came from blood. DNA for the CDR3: TGTGCCAGTGCGATGGGTAACACTGAAGCTTTCTTT. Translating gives CASAMGNTEAFF. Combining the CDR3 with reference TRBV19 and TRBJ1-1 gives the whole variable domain DGGITQSPKYLFRKEGQNVTLSCEQNLNHDAMYWYRQDPGQGLRLIYYSQIVNDFQKGDIAEGYSVSREKKESFPLTVTSAQKNPTAFYLCASAMGNTEAFFGQGTRLTVV.